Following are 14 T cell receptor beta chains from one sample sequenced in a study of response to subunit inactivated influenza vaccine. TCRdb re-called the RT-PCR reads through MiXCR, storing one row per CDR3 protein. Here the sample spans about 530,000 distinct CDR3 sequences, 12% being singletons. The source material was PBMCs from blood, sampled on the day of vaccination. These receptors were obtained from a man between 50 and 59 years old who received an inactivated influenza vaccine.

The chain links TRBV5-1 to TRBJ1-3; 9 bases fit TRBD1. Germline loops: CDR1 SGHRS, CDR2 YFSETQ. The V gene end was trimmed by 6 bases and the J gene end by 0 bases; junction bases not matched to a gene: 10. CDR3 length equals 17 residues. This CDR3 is CASKLGQGSGSGNTIYF. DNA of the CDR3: TGCGCCAGCAAACTTGGACAGGGGTCGGGCTCTGGAAACACCATATATTTT.

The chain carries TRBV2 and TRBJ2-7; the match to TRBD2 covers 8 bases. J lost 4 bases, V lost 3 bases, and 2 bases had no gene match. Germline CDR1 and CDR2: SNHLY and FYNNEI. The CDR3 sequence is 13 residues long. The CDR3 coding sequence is TGTGCCAGCAGTGAGGGGACTAGTTACGAGCAGTACTTC. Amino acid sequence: CASSEGTSYEQYF.

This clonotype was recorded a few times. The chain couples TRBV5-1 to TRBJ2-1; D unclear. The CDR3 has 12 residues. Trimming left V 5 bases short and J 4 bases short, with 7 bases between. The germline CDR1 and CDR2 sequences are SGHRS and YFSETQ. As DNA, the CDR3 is TGCGCCAGCAGTGAGAATTACAATGAGCAGTTCTTC. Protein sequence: CASSENYNEQFF.

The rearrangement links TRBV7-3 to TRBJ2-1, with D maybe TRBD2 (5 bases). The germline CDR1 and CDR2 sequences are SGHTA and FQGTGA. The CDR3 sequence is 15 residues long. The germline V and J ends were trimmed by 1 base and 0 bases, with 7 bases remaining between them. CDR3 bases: TGTGCCAGCAGCTTAATGGGGAGCTCCTACAATGAGCAGTTCTTC. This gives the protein CASSLMGSSYNEQFF.

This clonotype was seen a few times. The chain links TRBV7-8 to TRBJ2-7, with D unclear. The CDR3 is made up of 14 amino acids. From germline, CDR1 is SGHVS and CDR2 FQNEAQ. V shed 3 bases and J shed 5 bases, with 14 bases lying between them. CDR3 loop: CASSFPDPQNEQYF. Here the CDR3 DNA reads TGTGCCAGCAGCTTCCCGGACCCCCAGAACGAGCAGTACTTC.

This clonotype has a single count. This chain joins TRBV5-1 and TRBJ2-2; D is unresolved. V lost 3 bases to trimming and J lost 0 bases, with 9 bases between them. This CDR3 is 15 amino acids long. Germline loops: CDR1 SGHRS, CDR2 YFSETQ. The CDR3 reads CASSSTGPNTGELFF. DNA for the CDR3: TGCGCCAGCAGCTCGACTGGACCGAACACCGGGGAGCTGTTTTTT.

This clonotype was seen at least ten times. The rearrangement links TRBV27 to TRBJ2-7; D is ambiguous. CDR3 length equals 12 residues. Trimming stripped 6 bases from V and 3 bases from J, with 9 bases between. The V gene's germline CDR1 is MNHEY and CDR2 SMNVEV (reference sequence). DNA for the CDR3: TGTGCCAGCAGCCCATCTTTCTACGAGCAGTACTTC. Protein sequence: CASSPSFYEQYF.

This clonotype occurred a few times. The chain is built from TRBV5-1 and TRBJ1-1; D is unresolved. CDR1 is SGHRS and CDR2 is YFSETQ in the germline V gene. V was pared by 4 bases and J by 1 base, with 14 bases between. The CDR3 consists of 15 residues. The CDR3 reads CASSSGPAGNTEAFF. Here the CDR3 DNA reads TGCGCCAGCAGCAGCGGCCCGGCGGGGAACACTGAAGCTTTCTTT. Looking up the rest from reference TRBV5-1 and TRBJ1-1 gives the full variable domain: KAGVTQTPRYLIKTRGQQVTLSCSPISGHRSVSWYQQTPGQGLQFLFEYFSETQRNKGNFPGRFSGRQFSNSRSEMNVSTLELGDSALYLCASSSGPAGNTEAFFGQGTRLTVV.

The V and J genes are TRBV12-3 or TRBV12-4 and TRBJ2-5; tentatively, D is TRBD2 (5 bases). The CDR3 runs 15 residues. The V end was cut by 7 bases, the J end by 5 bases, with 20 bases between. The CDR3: CASTYIGRVRETQYF. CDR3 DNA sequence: TGTGCCAGCACCTACATAGGGCGGGTGCGGGAGACCCAGTACTTC.

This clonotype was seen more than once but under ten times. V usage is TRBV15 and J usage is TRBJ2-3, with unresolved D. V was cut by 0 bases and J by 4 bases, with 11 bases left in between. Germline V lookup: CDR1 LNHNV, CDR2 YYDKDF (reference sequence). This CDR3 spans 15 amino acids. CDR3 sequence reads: CATSRDRLAADTQYF. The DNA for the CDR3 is TGTGCCACCAGCAGAGATCGGTTAGCAGCAGATACGCAGTATTTT.

CDR3 region: CAISVARLDEQYF. DNA of the CDR3: TGTGCCATCAGCGTGGCTAGATTGGACGAGCAGTACTTC. The chain combines TRBV10-3 with TRBJ2-7; D is uncertain. This CDR3 contains 13 residues. Between the trimmed V and J ends, which lost 6 bases and 5 bases, there was a span of 14 bases. The germline gives CDR1 ENHRY, CDR2 SYGVKD.

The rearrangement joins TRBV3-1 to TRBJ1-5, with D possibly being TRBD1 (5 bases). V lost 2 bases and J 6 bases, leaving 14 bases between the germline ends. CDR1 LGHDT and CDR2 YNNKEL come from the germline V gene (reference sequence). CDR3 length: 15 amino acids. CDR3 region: CASSQLPGTGQPQHF. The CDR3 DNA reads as TGTGCCAGCAGCCAATTACCCGGGACTGGTCAGCCCCAGCATTTT.

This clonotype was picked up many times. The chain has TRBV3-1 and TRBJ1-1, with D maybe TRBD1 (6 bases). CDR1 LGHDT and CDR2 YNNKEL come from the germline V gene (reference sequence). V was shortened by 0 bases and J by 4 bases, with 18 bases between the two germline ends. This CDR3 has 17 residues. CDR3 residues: CASSQDDRTLFATEAFF. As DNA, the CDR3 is TGTGCCAGCAGCCAAGATGACAGGACCCTCTTCGCCACTGAAGCTTTCTTT.

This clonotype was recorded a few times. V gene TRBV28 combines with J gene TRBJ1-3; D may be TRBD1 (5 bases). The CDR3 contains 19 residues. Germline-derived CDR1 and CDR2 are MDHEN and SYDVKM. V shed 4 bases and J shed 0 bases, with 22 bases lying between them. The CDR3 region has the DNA TGTGCCAGCAGTTCGGCTTCTCTGGGGGGACCATCCTCTGGAAACACCATATATTTT. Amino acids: CASSSASLGGPSSGNTIYF.